This T cell receptor (beta chain) was obtained from a study of control samples from healthy donors and cancer patients. The CDR3 length is 14 residues. V gave up 3 bases and J gave up 6 bases, with 12 bases separating them. Germline V gives CDR1 SEHNR, CDR2 FQNEAQ (reference sequence). Profiled with immunoSEQ multiplex PCR; TCRdb holds only in-frame clones, not every one. The data show fewer than 65,000 clones, 89% seen once. This clone has only one observation. This rearrangement joins TRBV7-9 to TRBJ2-1; possible D gene TRBD2, 5 bases. The sequence derives from a man in his forties or fifties with colorectal cancer. The sequenced sample consisted of PBMCs. CDR3 amino acids: CASSFRLASNEQFF. CDR3 coding DNA: TGTGCCAGCAGCTTCAGGCTAGCTAGCAATGAGCAGTTCTTC.